What follows is one T cell receptor beta chain and its context. The assay was immunoSEQ multiplex PCR, and TCRdb's table has in-frame clones only and misses some. The data contain approximately 73,000 clones, roughly 90% of them seen just once; the ten biggest clones take up about 0.4%. These data are taken from a study of technical replicates of blood from a handful of donors. The germline CDR1 and CDR2 sequences are KGHSH and LQKENI. The V end was cut by 5 bases, the J end by 4 bases, with 14 bases between. The CDR3 has 15 amino acids. The gene calls are TRBV18 and TRBJ1-4; D possibly corresponds to TRBD1 (6 bases). The TCR comes from a human donor in good health. Material: T cells isolated from PBMCs. In DNA form, the CDR3 reads TGTGCCAGCTCAGGGGGACAACTTTTTAATGAAAAACTGTTTTTT. Amino acid sequence: CASSGGQLFNEKLFF.